The 28 T cell receptor beta chains reported below all come from one sample, sequenced in a study of breast tumors, draining lymph nodes, adjacent tissues. Samples came from axillary lymph nodes draining the breast cancer. TCRdb called the multiplex PCR reads again in MiXCR, with one record for every CDR3 protein. The sample shows fewer than 150,000 distinct CDR3 sequences, approximately 22% of them seen only once. The sequencing sample was made of axillary lymph node tissue. The receptors were sampled from a female donor with breast cancer. Some clones in this sample may be carry-over from other donors' samples.

Note on this clonotype: It may be a read error: a sequence one base away is much more abundant. Because the CDR3 is missing its conserved closing phenylalanine or tryptophan, this is likely a read error. The chain uses TRBV11-2 and TRBJ2-7; 9 bases agree with TRBD2. CDR1 and CDR2 (germline): SGHAT, FQNNGV. The CDR3 contains 16 residues. V was clipped by 5 bases and J by 3 bases; unmatched bases: 11. CDR3 DNA: TGTGCCAGCAGCCCCCCCCGAGCGGGAGGCTTCTACGAGCAGTACCTC. Translation gives CASSPPRAGGFYEQYL.

This clonotype appeared a single time. A much more abundant neighbour one base away suggests this may be a read error. The rearrangement links TRBV9 to TRBJ2-5, with 8 bases lining up with TRBD2. The junction had 7 bases not matched to a gene; V was cut back by 0 bases and J by 3 bases. CDR1 is SGDLS and CDR2 is YYNGEE in the germline V gene. The CDR3 runs 16 residues. The CDR3 nucleotides read TGTGCCAGCAGCGTAGCTTCGGGAGGGCCAGAAGAGACCCAGTACTTC. Its translation is CASSVASGGPEETQYF. The whole variable domain, remainder taken from reference TRBV9 and TRBJ2-5, is DSGVTQTPKHLITATGQRVTLRCSPRSGDLSVYWYQQSLDQGLQFLIQYYNGEERAKGNILERFSAQQFPDLHSELNLSSLELGDSALYFCASSVASGGPEETQYFGPGTRLLVL.

This clonotype was seen only once. This may be a read error, as it is one base from a much larger clone. The rearrangement links TRBV5-1 to TRBJ2-2; D is unresolved. CDR1 and CDR2 (germline): SGHRS, YFSETQ. The CDR3 is made up of 13 amino acids. DNA of the CDR3: TGCACCAGCAGCGTTAGGAACACCGGGGAGCTGTTTTTT. Protein sequence: CTSSVRNTGELFF.

In this sample, this clonotype turned up many times. This chain uses TRBV10-3 with TRBJ2-1; 7 positions match TRBD2. The junction had 14 bases not matched to a gene; V was cut back by 6 bases and J by 0 bases. CDR1 is ENHRY and CDR2 is SYGVKD in the germline V gene. The CDR3 is 18 residues long. This CDR3 reads CAIRSLSGNEGSYNEQFF. CDR3 sequence (DNA): TGTGCCATCAGGAGTCTGAGCGGGAATGAGGGCTCCTACAATGAGCAGTTCTTC.

This clonotype occurred many times. The chain combines TRBV7-6 with TRBJ2-3; a weak D match, TRBD1 (7 bases). Germline CDR1 SGHVS, CDR2 FNYEAQ. CDR3 length: 15 residues. The V end lost 5 bases, the J end lost 3 bases, and 15 bases lay between the germline ends. The CDR3 bases are TGTGCCAGCAGCCCCGGGGCAGGGGGGACAGATACGCAGTATTTT. Translation: CASSPGAGGTDTQYF.

With respect to this clonotype: This CDR3 is missing its conserved last phenylalanine or tryptophan, likely due to a read error. The chain carries TRBV20-1 and TRBJ2-3; TRBD2 aligns across 11 bases. Per germline, CDR1 DFQATT and CDR2 SNEGSKA (reference sequence). The V gene end was trimmed by 3 bases and the J gene end by 5 bases; junction bases not matched to a gene: 10. CDR3 length equals 16 residues. The CDR3 loop is CSASAVAGGPVDTQYS. CDR3 DNA: TGCAGTGCTAGTGCAGTAGCGGGAGGGCCGGTAGATACGCAGTATTCT.

This clonotype came up many times. The genes are TRBV4-1 and TRBJ2-1; D remains ambiguous. CDR1 is MGHRA and CDR2 is YSYEKL in the germline V gene. Between the trimmed V and J ends, which lost 0 bases and 4 bases, there was a span of 10 bases. CDR3 length: 15 amino acids. In DNA, the CDR3 is TGCGCCAGCAGCCAAGAAGGGCAGGAATACAATGAGCAGTTCTTC. Its translation is CASSQEGQEYNEQFF.

This clonotype was recorded many times. This sequence joins TRBV2 and TRBJ2-7; TRBD1 agrees at 7 bases. Trimming cost V 5 bases and J 6 bases; bases outside gene matches: 4. The CDR3 length is 12 residues. The germline V gene encodes CDR1 SNHLY and CDR2 FYNNEI. The DNA of the CDR3 is TGTGCCAGCAGTACAGGGGATGGCGAGCAGTACTTC. It encodes CASSTGDGEQYF.

This clonotype was seen ten or more times. V is TRBV20-1 and J is TRBJ1-2; D possibly corresponds to TRBD1 (5 bases). V was trimmed by 5 bases and J by 3 bases, leaving 7 bases between them. The CDR3 length is 11 residues. CDR1 and CDR2 (germline): DFQATT, SNEGSKA (reference sequence). In DNA, the CDR3 is TGCAGTGCTGGGGCAGACTATGGCTACACCTTC. Protein product: CSAGADYGYTF.

This clonotype has a count of ten or more. The gene calls are TRBV5-6 and TRBJ1-2, with TRBD1 identical over 7 bases. V lost 0 bases, J lost 5 bases, and 4 bases stayed unmatched. The germline gives CDR1 SGHDT, CDR2 YYEEEE. The CDR3 runs 14 residues. DNA for the CDR3: TGTGCCAGCAGCTTGGTGGACAGGACGTATGGCTACACCTTC. Encoded protein: CASSLVDRTYGYTF.

This clonotype has ten or more counts. The J gene is TRBJ2-2, the V gene TRBV29-1, with D tentatively TRBD1 (6 bases). Trimming pared 4 bases from V and 3 bases from J, leaving 12 bases between. From germline, CDR1 is SQVTM and CDR2 ANQGSEA. This CDR3 is built from 14 residues. The CDR3 DNA reads as TGCAGCGTTGCAGGGGTTTTCGACACCGGGGAGCTGTTTTTT. This sequence encodes CSVAGVFDTGELFF.

This clonotype appeared a single time. Possible read error: a much larger clone is one base away. This chain links TRBV19 with TRBJ1-5, with D unclear. The CDR3 extends over 15 amino acids. CDR1 and CDR2 (germline): LNHDA, SQIVND (reference sequence). This CDR3 reads CASSITFYSNQPQRF. The CDR3 bases are TGTGCCAGTAGTATAACCTTTTATAGCAATCAGCCCCAGCGTTTT.

This clonotype has at least ten counts. V is TRBV6-1 and J is TRBJ2-7, with TRBD1 matching over 7 bases. J lost 7 bases, V lost 7 bases, and 13 bases had no gene match. CDR3 length: 14 amino acids. The germline V gene has CDR1 MNHNS and CDR2 SASEGT. CDR3 in amino acids: CASKGQAAESEQYF. The CDR3 DNA sequence: TGTGCCAGCAAAGGACAGGCGGCCGAGAGTGAGCAGTACTTC.

The chain uses TRBV5-1 and TRBJ1-6, with 8 bases identical to TRBD1. This CDR3 region has 17 residues. Trimming removed 0 bases from V and 10 bases from J; junction bases left unmatched: 12. The germline gives CDR1 SGHRS, CDR2 YFSETQ. CDR3 in DNA: TGCGCCAGCAGCTTGGGGGATTCGGACAGGGTTTTGTCACCCCTCCACTTT. Its translation is CASSLGDSDRVLSPLHF.

Of note for this clonotype: This clone may be a read error of a much larger clone one base away. The CDR3 end shows no conserved phenylalanine or tryptophan, and so a read error is likely. The chain has TRBV24-1 and TRBJ2-5, with 7 nucleotides matching TRBD1. V was clipped by 5 bases and J by 3 bases; unmatched bases: 11. CDR1 is KGHDR, CDR2 SFDVKD, per germline. The CDR3 covers 16 residues. The CDR3 loop is CATSVDTRGLKETQYS. CDR3 nucleotide sequence: TGTGCCACCAGTGTTGATACGAGGGGGCTTAAAGAGACCCAGTACTCC.

Notes on this clonotype: The junction shows a germline mismatch at one end, possibly a read error. The chain has TRBV7-8 and TRBJ2-5; TRBD1 or TRBD2 may be the D gene (5 bases each). Germline V gene data show CDR1 as SGHVS and CDR2 as FQNEAQ. The CDR3 length is 15 residues. The CDR3 DNA reads TGTGACAGCAGCTTAGCGCTATGGGGGCAAGAGACCCAGTACTTC. Its translation: CDSSLALWGQETQYF. The full variable domain, with the rest looked up from reference TRBV7-8 and TRBJ2-5, is GAGVSQSPRYKVAKRGQDVALRCDPISGHVSLFWYQQALGQGPEFLTYFQNEAQLDKSGLPSDRFFAERPEGSVSTLKIQRTQQEDSAVYLCDSSLALWGQETQYFGPGTRLLVL.

This clonotype appeared many times. The chain has TRBV20-1 and TRBJ2-1; 11 bases line up with TRBD2. Per germline, CDR1 DFQATT and CDR2 SNEGSKA (reference sequence). V lost 3 bases, J lost 8 bases, and 3 bases stayed unmatched. The CDR3 extends over 13 amino acids. The CDR3: CSASSSGRDEQFF. DNA of the CDR3: TGCAGTGCTAGCAGTAGCGGGAGGGATGAGCAGTTCTTC.

This clonotype was seen at least ten times. The chain has TRBV5-4 and TRBJ2-3, with 13 bases aligning to TRBD2. The CDR3 runs to 17 residues. The germline CDR1 and CDR2 sequences are SGHNT and YYREEE (reference sequence). V was clipped by 0 bases and J by 4 bases; unmatched bases: 5. CDR3 amino acids: CASSLAGLAGSADTQYF. The CDR3 DNA reads TGTGCCAGCAGCTTGGCGGGACTAGCGGGAAGCGCAGATACGCAGTATTTT.

This clonotype was seen at least ten times. The V gene is TRBV12-3 or TRBV12-4, the J gene TRBJ2-1; D might be TRBD2 (5 bases). Trimming removed 3 bases from V and 10 bases from J, with 7 bases in between. The CDR3 sequence is 11 residues long. DNA of the CDR3: TGTGCCAGCAGTTTTTCGGGAGAGCAGTTCTTC. Its protein product is CASSFSGEQFF.

Notes on this clonotype: A read error is possible here, since a much larger clone lies one base away. The gene calls are TRBV11-3 and TRBJ2-7, with D unresolved. CDR3 length: 13 residues. In germline, CDR1 is SGHNT, CDR2 YENEEA. The CDR3 is CASSAVGSYERYF. The CDR3, as DNA: TGTGCCAGCAGCGCGGTCGGATCCTACGAGCGGTACTTC.

This clonotype occurred many times. The chain has TRBV19 and TRBJ2-1; 7 bases line up with TRBD2. Looked up from germline, CDR1 is LNHDA and CDR2 is SQIVND (reference sequence). V trimming: 4 bases; J trimming: 7 bases; junction bases outside the gene matches: 7. There are 14 residues in the CDR3. DNA for the CDR3: TGTGCCAGTAGTACTGGGAGGGAGGGGAATGAGCAGTTCTTC. Translation gives CASSTGREGNEQFF.

This clonotype was seen many times. A much more abundant neighbour one base away suggests this may be a read error. The J gene is TRBJ2-1, the V gene TRBV2; D unclear. V shed 3 bases and J shed 4 bases, with 1 base lying between them. The germline V gene encodes CDR1 SNHLY and CDR2 FYNNEI. This CDR3 contains 11 residues. CDR3 region: CASSEYNEQFF. For the CDR3, the DNA is TGTGCCAGCAGTGAGTACAATGAGCAGTTCTTC.

This clonotype was found many times. This chain connects TRBV25-1 to TRBJ2-1; D gene unclear. V was cut by 2 bases and J by 0 bases, with 5 bases left in between. This CDR3 spans 14 amino acids. Germline values: CDR1 MGHDK, CDR2 SYGVNS. In DNA, the CDR3 is TGTGCCAGCAGTGAAGAGAGCTCCTACAATGAGCAGTTCTTC. The encoded protein is CASSEESSYNEQFF.

This clonotype has a count of ten or more. The chain carries TRBV5-1 and TRBJ1-6; D may be TRBD1 (6 bases). Trimming cost V 0 bases and J 6 bases, with 13 bases left between them. The CDR3 sequence is 16 residues long. Germline values: CDR1 SGHRS, CDR2 YFSETQ. The CDR3 region has the DNA TGCGCCAGCAGCTTGGGGGACATGGGGGCTAATTCACCCCTCCACTTT. It translates to CASSLGDMGANSPLHF.

This clonotype was seen at least ten times. The chain recombines TRBV5-6 with TRBJ2-7; 10 bases agree with TRBD1. The germline V gene encodes CDR1 SGHDT and CDR2 YYEEEE. CDR3 size: 14 residues. Trimming removed 6 bases from V and 6 bases from J; junction bases left unmatched: 9. The CDR3, as DNA: TGTGCCAGCACCCGGGACAGGGGCCTATCCGAGCAGTACTTC. This gives the protein CASTRDRGLSEQYF. Using reference TRBV5-6 and TRBJ2-7 for the parts outside the CDR3, the full variable domain is DAGVTQSPTHLIKTRGQQVTLRCSPKSGHDTVSWYQQALGQGPQFIFQYYEEEERQRGNFPDRFSGHQFPNYSSELNVNALLLGDSALYLCASTRDRGLSEQYFGPGTRLTVT.

Ten or more counts support this clonotype. This chain connects TRBV7-9 to TRBJ2-3; TRBD2 matches at 12 bases. V shed 5 bases, J shed 5 bases, and the junction held 5 bases outside the gene matches. The CDR3 contains 15 residues. Germline lookup yields CDR1 SEHNR and CDR2 FQNEAQ (reference sequence). The CDR3 DNA reads TGTGCCAGCAGCGCGACTAGCGGGAGTATAGATACGCAGTATTTT. This encodes CASSATSGSIDTQYF.

This clonotype was observed many times. CDR3 region: CASRTSGRKTQYF. Here the CDR3 DNA reads TGTGCCAGCAGAACTAGCGGGAGAAAGACCCAGTACTTC. The rearrangement joins TRBV6-5 to TRBJ2-5; 11 bases line up with TRBD2. This CDR3 spans 13 amino acids. Looked up from germline, CDR1 is MNHEY and CDR2 is SVGAGI. J gave up 6 bases and V 6 bases, and 3 bases lay outside the gene matches.

In its sample, this clonotype was seen a few times. Without the conserved terminal phenylalanine or tryptophan, this CDR3 likely stems from a read error. The chain recombines TRBV2 with TRBJ1-2; 7 nucleotides agree with TRBD1. V lost 5 bases and J lost 5; bases outside the gene matches: 5. The CDR3 covers 13 residues. The V gene's germline CDR1 is SNHLY and CDR2 FYNNEI. CDR3 sequence reads: CASSPGQNYGYTL. Written as DNA, the CDR3 is TGTGCCAGCAGTCCGGGACAGAATTATGGCTACACCCTC.